This T cell receptor (beta chain) was obtained from a study of blood T cell repertoires in COVID-19. Study as a whole: The samples span acute and convalescent COVID-19 from the United States, Italy and Spain. PBMCs, B-cell-depleted T cells, or T cells provided the cDNA or gDNA that made up the material.

V lost 0 bases to trimming and J lost 4 bases, with 6 bases between them. Germline CDR1 reads SGHDN; CDR2 reads FVKESK. The CDR3 runs 14 residues. This clone occurred once. Authors' data handling: Amplification with reference gene primers provided the estimates of nucleated cell counts. Sequenced by immunoSEQ multiplex PCR; TCRdb stores in-frame clones only, minus some. V and J calls and clone size are given by that table; D and trimming were obtained from the DNA. The sample includes 150,000 to 200,000 clones, 89% of them seen just once. The clonotype comes from a man between 18 and 35 years old who had recovered from COVID-19. Sequenced sample: peripheral blood. The rearrangement uses TRBV14 and TRBJ2-2; no definite D call. The CDR3 sequence: CASSQDGSTGELFF. In DNA, the CDR3 is TGTGCCAGCAGCCAAGACGGTAGCACCGGGGAGCTGTTTTTT.